This T cell receptor beta chain was retrieved from a study of cytomegalovirus exposure and HLA in healthy donors. Findings and limits, study-wide: A later analysis found common viral pathogens apparently linked to several of the most significant clusters.

13 Jbeta primers and 60 Vbeta primers were used for the PCR. Assay: immunoSEQ multiplex PCR; the TCRdb copy retains only in-frame clones and omits some. The table shows approximately 170,000 clones, with around 65% occurring only once. This clone showed up just once. Antigen unknown. The CDR3 runs 15 residues. The trim removed 4 bases at V and 3 bases at J, leaving 4 bases unmatched. Germline assignment: CDR1 SGHAT and CDR2 FQNNGV. The clonotype originates from a middle-aged woman in good health and CMV-seropositive. Sample: PBMCs. The rearrangement uses TRBV11-2 and TRBJ2-3; TRBD1 matches 10 bases. The CDR3 loop is CASSWDRGATDTQYF. The CDR3 DNA follows: TGTGCCAGCAGCTGGGACAGGGGCGCGACAGATACGCAGTATTTT.